This is a list of T cell receptor beta chains from one sample in a study of regulatory T cells in long-lasting Graves disease. Using its own MiXCR run on the multiplex PCR reads, TCRdb lists one record per CDR3 protein. The table shows about 440,000 distinct CDR3 sequences, with 16% occurring only once. The same sample was also studied in work on T cells in Graves' hyperthyroidism and ophthalmopathy.

The source material was peripheral blood mononuclear cells (PBMCs), sampled at new diagnosis, from a patient treated with antithyroid drugs. Receptor source: a woman aged 18-29 years with Graves disease. The CDR3 runs from the conserved cysteine through the conserved F or W. The order of the fields is D gene, J gene, clone size, V gene, CDR3 protein, CDR3 DNA. D genes are given only for firm matches. Not every row has a clone size; where given, it reads once, few, many or a size class.

>TRBD2|TRBJ2-3|-|TRBV30
CAWSPSRTSGSTDTQYF
TGTGCCTGGAGCCCCTCCCGAACTAGCGGGAGCACAGATACGCAGTATTTT
>-|TRBJ2-3|many|TRBV5-1
CASAGLGASTDTQYF
TGCGCCAGCGCCGGTCTGGGGGCTAGCACAGATACGCAGTATTTT
>-|TRBJ2-1|many|TRBV7-2
CASSPPHLWQFF
TGTGCCAGCAGCCCGCCCCATTTATGGCAGTTCTTC
>TRBD1|TRBJ1-1|many|TRBV3-1
CASSRNTGVNTEAFF
TGTGCCAGCAGCAGGAATACAGGGGTAAACACTGAAGCTTTCTTT
>TRBD2|TRBJ2-5|-|TRBV20-1
CSARDSGRIKTQYF
TGCAGTGCCAGAGATAGCGGGAGAATAAAGACCCAGTACTTC
>-|TRBJ2-7|many|TRBV11-2
CASTRQGTIYEQYF
TGTGCCAGCACCCGACAGGGGACTATCTACGAGCAGTACTTC
>-|TRBJ2-1|-|TRBV6-2/TRBV6-3
CASRQMLNEQFF
TGTGCCAGCAGACAGATGCTCAATGAGCAGTTCTTC
>-|TRBJ2-5|-|TRBV12-3/TRBV12-4
CASRPSGSSYNEQYF
TGTGCCAGCAGGCCCAGCGGAAGCTCCTACAATGAGCAGTACTTC
>-|TRBJ2-6|-|TRBV12-5
CASGLRALGVGANVLTF
TGTGCTAGTGGTTTGCGCGCCTTAGGGGTTGGGGCCAACGTCCTGACTTTC
>-|TRBJ1-2|many|TRBV20-1
CSAGQVNYGYTF
TGCAGTGCGGGACAAGTTAACTATGGCTACACCTTC
>-|TRBJ2-2|many|TRBV28
CASSSRNTGELFF
TGTGCCAGCAGCTCACGGAACACCGGGGAGCTGTTTTTT
>TRBD2|TRBJ2-5|many|TRBV29-1
CSVEVLAGRQETQYF
TGCAGCGTTGAAGTGTTAGCGGGTCGTCAAGAGACCCAGTACTTC
>-|TRBJ2-1|-|TRBV12-3/TRBV12-4
CASNFGAYNEQFF
TGTGCCAGCAATTTCGGAGCCTACAATGAGCAGTTCTTC
>-|TRBJ2-1|many|TRBV7-2
CASSLGTEYNEQFF
TGTGCCAGCAGCTTAGGGACAGAATACAATGAGCAGTTCTTC
>-|TRBJ1-2|few|TRBV20-1
CSTPPGPNYGYTF
TGCAGTACACCTCCAGGGCCTAACTATGGCTACACCTTC
>-|TRBJ2-1|many|TRBV28
CASSLFGLPLSYNEQFF
TGTGCCAGCAGTTTATTTGGACTACCCTTATCCTACAATGAGCAGTTCTTC
>-|TRBJ2-7|many|TRBV2
CASRFRLGEQYF
TGTGCCAGCAGATTTCGACTCGGCGAGCAGTACTTC
>-|TRBJ2-5|few|TRBV9
CASSRGGANQETQYF
TGTGCCAGCAGCAGAGGCGGGGCGAATCAAGAGACCCAGTACTTC
>-|TRBJ1-5|few|TRBV9
CASSPNADSRNQPQHF
TGTGCCAGCAGCCCAAACGCGGACAGCAGGAATCAGCCCCAGCATTTT
>-|TRBJ2-1|many|TRBV2
CASSSQTIGTPYNEQFF
TGTGCCAGCAGTAGTCAAACGATCGGGACACCATACAATGAGCAGTTCTTC
>TRBD2|TRBJ2-7|few|TRBV6-1
CASTDLAGPSYEQYF
TGTGCCAGCACCGACCTAGCGGGACCTTCCTACGAGCAGTACTTC
>-|TRBJ1-1|many|TRBV28
CASRPLEGREAFF
TGTGCCAGCAGGCCGCTTGAGGGTCGGGAAGCTTTCTTT
>-|TRBJ1-6|-|TRBV5-1
CASGPDLNNSPLHF
TGCGCCAGCGGCCCCGATTTAAATAATTCACCCCTCCACTTT
>-|TRBJ1-1|-|TRBV4-3
CASSQALRGNTEAFF
TGCGCCAGCAGCCAAGCTTTGAGGGGGAACACTGAAGCTTTCTTT
>TRBD1|TRBJ2-7|-|TRBV28
CASSSERTGGIYEQYF
TGTGCCAGCAGTTCAGAACGGACAGGGGGGATCTACGAGCAGTACTTC
>-|TRBJ2-7|many|TRBV29-1
CSAAGRGAYEQYF
TGCAGCGCTGCGGGGAGAGGGGCCTACGAGCAGTACTTC
>-|TRBJ2-1|-|TRBV7-6
CASSITGLNEQFF
TGTGCCAGCAGCATAACAGGGCTAAATGAGCAGTTCTTC
>TRBD2|TRBJ2-5|many|TRBV7-2
CASSLSLAGAETQYF
TGTGCCAGCAGCTTATCACTAGCGGGAGCAGAGACCCAGTACTTC
>-|TRBJ2-5|many|TRBV7-9
CASTGTPQETQYF
TGTGCCAGCACCGGGACACCTCAAGAGACCCAGTACTTC
>TRBD2|TRBJ2-7|-|TRBV5-6
CASSLTAGGREQYF
TGTGCCAGCAGCTTGACGGCGGGAGGGCGGGAGCAGTACTTC
>TRBD2|TRBJ2-7|many|TRBV28
CASSQWGGISYEQYF
TGTGCCAGCAGCCAATGGGGGGGTATCTCCTACGAGCAGTACTTC
>TRBD2|TRBJ2-7|few|TRBV6-2/TRBV6-3
CASSETERESTYEQYF
TGTGCCAGCAGTGAGACAGAGCGGGAGAGCACCTACGAGCAGTACTTC
>TRBD1|TRBJ1-1|many|TRBV3-1
CASSQVMRGHNTEAFF
TGTGCCAGCAGCCAAGTTATGAGGGGGCACAACACTGAAGCTTTCTTT
>-|TRBJ1-5|many|TRBV2
CASSPGPYQPQHF
TGTGCCAGCAGTCCTGGACCCTATCAGCCCCAGCATTTT
>TRBD1|TRBJ2-2|many|TRBV29-1
CSVEGRQGTGELFF
TGCAGCGTTGAGGGGCGACAGGGCACCGGGGAGCTGTTTTTT
>-|TRBJ2-2|-|TRBV7-6
CASSLGGTGFSPGELFF
TGTGCCAGCAGCTTAGGGGGGACGGGCTTTTCACCCGGGGAGCTGTTTTTT
>TRBD2|TRBJ2-4|many|TRBV28
CASTLPGRDIQYF
TGTGCCAGCACTTTGCCAGGGAGGGACATTCAGTACTTC
>TRBD1|TRBJ1-3|many|TRBV28
CASSSHTGAGNTIYF
TGTGCCAGCAGTTCCCACACAGGGGCCGGAAACACCATATATTTT
>TRBD1|TRBJ1-1|-|TRBV6-2/TRBV6-3
CASILDRGSTEAFF
TGTGCCAGCATCTTGGACAGGGGGAGCACTGAAGCTTTCTTT
>-|TRBJ2-3|-|TRBV12-3/TRBV12-4
CTSSLALGSVTDTQYF
TGTACCAGCAGTTTAGCGCTGGGCAGCGTCACAGATACGCAGTATTTT